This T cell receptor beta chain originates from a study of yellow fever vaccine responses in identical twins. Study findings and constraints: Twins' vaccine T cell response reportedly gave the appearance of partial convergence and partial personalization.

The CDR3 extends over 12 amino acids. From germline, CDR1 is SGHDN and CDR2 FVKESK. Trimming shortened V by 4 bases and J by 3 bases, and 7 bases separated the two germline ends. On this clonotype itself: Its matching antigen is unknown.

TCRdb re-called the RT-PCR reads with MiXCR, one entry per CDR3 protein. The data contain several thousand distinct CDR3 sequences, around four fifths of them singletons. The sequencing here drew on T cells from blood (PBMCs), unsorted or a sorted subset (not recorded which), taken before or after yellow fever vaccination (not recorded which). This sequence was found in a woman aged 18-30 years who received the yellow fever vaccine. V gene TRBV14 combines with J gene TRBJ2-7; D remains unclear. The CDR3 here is CASSPYSYEQYF. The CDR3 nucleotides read TGTGCCAGCAGCCCGTATAGCTACGAGCAGTACTTC.